The entry below describes one TCR beta chain. The antigen is not known. This CDR3 has 12 residues. CDR1 is KGHSH, CDR2 LQKENI, per germline. V was shortened by 6 bases and J by 4 bases, with 9 bases between the two germline ends. The sample is drawn from a study of cytomegalovirus exposure and HLA in healthy donors. The PCR had 60 Vbeta and 13 Jbeta primers. Assay used: immunoSEQ multiplex PCR; TCRdb lists only in-frame clones, some missing. Here the sample spans about 76,000 clones, roughly two thirds being singletons. Study observations and caveats: It has been reported that TCR beta sequences accurately predicted the HLA-A and HLA-B alleles of most subjects. Roughly uniform sequencing depth across donors was assumed, possibly incorrectly. Later work found most CMV-associated TCR beta chains apparently HLA-restricted.

The clonotype comes from a man in his fifties or sixties in good health and CMV-seropositive. The sequencing input was PBMCs. The rearrangement uses TRBV18 and TRBJ1-2, with D possibly TRBD1 on 5 matching bases. The DNA for the CDR3 is TGTGCCAGCTCTCGCGACAGCTATGGCTACACCTTC. Protein product: CASSRDSYGYTF.